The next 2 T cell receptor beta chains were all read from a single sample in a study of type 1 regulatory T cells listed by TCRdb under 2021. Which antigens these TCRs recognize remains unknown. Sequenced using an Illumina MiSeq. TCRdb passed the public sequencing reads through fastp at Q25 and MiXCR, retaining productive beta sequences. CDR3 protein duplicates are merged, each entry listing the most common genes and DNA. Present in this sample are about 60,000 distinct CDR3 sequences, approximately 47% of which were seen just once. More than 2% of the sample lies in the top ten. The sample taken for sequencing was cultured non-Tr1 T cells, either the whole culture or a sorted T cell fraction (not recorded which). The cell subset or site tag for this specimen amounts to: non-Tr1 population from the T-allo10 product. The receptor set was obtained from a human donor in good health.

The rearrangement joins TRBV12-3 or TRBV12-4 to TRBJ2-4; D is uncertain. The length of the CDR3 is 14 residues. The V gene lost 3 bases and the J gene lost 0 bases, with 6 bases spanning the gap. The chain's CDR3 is CASSFLLAKNIQYF. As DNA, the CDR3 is TGTGCCAGCAGTTTCCTCCTAGCCAAAAACATTCAGTACTTC.

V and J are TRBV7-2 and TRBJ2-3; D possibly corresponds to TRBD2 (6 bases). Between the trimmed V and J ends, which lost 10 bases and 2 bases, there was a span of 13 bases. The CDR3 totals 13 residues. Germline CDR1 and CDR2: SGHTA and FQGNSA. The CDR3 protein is CATTGVITDTQYF. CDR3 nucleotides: TGTGCCACTACGGGAGTGATCACAGATACGCAGTATTTT.